Listed here are 14 T cell receptor beta chains from one sample, sequenced in a study of cytomegalovirus exposure and HLA in healthy donors. Clones were sequenced by immunoSEQ multiplex PCR, and TCRdb holds only the in-frame ones, with some missing. The table includes nearly 200,000 clones, 70% to 85% detected once. The material sequenced was PBMCs. All receptors come from a woman in her thirties in good health and CMV-seropositive.

The chain is built from TRBV18 and TRBJ1-5, with no clear D. Germline values: CDR1 KGHSH, CDR2 LQKENI. V gave up 2 bases and J gave up 0 bases, with 8 bases separating them. This CDR3 region has 15 residues. CDR3 region: CASSPEVNSNQPQHF. The CDR3 nucleotides read TGTGCCAGCTCACCAGAGGTTAATAGCAATCAGCCCCAGCATTTT. The variable domain in full, completed from reference TRBV18 and TRBJ1-5, reads NAGVMQNPRHLVRRRGQEARLRCSPMKGHSHVYWYRQLPEEGLKFMVYLQKENIIDESGMPKERFSAEFPKEGPSILRIQQVVRGDSAAYFCASSPEVNSNQPQHFGDGTRLSIL.

The chain joins TRBV27 to TRBJ2-1, with a possible D match to TRBD2 (5 bases). The length of the CDR3 is 12 residues. Trimming took off 4 bases at V and 12 bases at J, with 13 bases between the two ends. The germline V gene encodes CDR1 MNHEY and CDR2 SMNVEV (reference sequence). CDR3 DNA: TGTGCCAGCAGTTCCCCTACGGGATGGCAGTTCTTC. Translation gives CASSSPTGWQFF.

This clone showed up just a few times. V gene TRBV7-3 combines with J gene TRBJ1-1, with D unresolved. This CDR3 contains 14 residues. The V end lost 5 bases, the J end lost 5 bases, and 15 bases lay between the germline ends. CDR1 SGHTA and CDR2 FQGTGA come from the germline V gene. The CDR3 is CASSLRPGSTEAFF. DNA for the CDR3: TGTGCCAGCAGCCTACGTCCGGGGTCGACTGAAGCTTTCTTT.

The chain carries TRBV5-6 and TRBJ2-1; 11 bases are shared with TRBD2. J lost 3 bases, V lost 1 base, and 12 bases had no gene match. Germline V CDR1 and CDR2: SGHDT, YYEEEE. The CDR3 is 19 residues long. In DNA, the CDR3 is TGTGCCAGCAGCTTGACTAGCGGGAGACCCTCAACCCTCTACAATGAGCAGTTCTTC. Amino acids: CASSLTSGRPSTLYNEQFF.

V and J are TRBV19 and TRBJ2-1; 7 positions agree with TRBD1. Germline V gene data show CDR1 as LNHDA and CDR2 as SQIVND (reference sequence). CDR3 length equals 15 residues. V shed 6 bases, J shed 6 bases, and the junction held 11 bases outside the gene matches. The CDR3 bases are TGTGCCAGTAGCGAGGGGGCCCGGATTGGCAATGAGCAGTTCTTC. Its translation is CASSEGARIGNEQFF.

The CDR3 DNA follows: TGTGCCAGCAGCTTGCGAAGGACAGGGGCCCCTTACACTGAAGCTTTCTTT. Its protein product is CASSLRRTGAPYTEAFF. The chain links TRBV5-6 to TRBJ1-1; 9 nucleotides match TRBD1. Germline-derived CDR1 and CDR2 are SGHDT and YYEEEE. The CDR3 contains 17 residues. V shed 1 base, J shed 3 bases, and the junction held 10 bases outside the gene matches.

The V and J genes are TRBV6-5 and TRBJ2-7; 10 nucleotides agree with TRBD2. The CDR3 loop spans 14 amino acids. Germline V gene lookup returns CDR1 MNHEY and CDR2 SVGAGI. Trimming took 5 bases from V and 4 from J; bases not matched to a gene: 5. CDR3 amino acids: CASSPSGRVYEQYF. Here the CDR3 DNA reads TGTGCCAGCAGTCCAAGCGGGAGGGTATACGAGCAGTACTTC.

CDR3: CASSTGLAGVTDTQYF. CDR3 in DNA: TGTGCCAGTAGTACGGGACTAGCGGGAGTGACGGATACGCAGTATTTT. This rearrangement joins TRBV19 to TRBJ2-3; 14 bases are a match to TRBD2. The germline CDR1 and CDR2 sequences are LNHDA and SQIVND (reference sequence). There are 16 residues in the CDR3. J was trimmed by 6 bases and V by 4 bases; bases with no gene match: 6.

The genes are TRBV28 and TRBJ2-3; D is ambiguous. The germline gives CDR1 MDHEN, CDR2 SYDVKM. Trimming pared 6 bases from V and 2 bases from J, leaving 12 bases between. The CDR3 loop spans 14 amino acids. DNA of the CDR3: TGTGCCAGCAGCCCCCAAACCTACACAGATACGCAGTATTTT. Protein sequence: CASSPQTYTDTQYF.

The table lists this clone with a few counts. The CDR3 loop reads CASSGGQNIYGYTF. CDR3 coding DNA: TGTGCCAGTAGTGGAGGACAGAACATCTATGGCTACACCTTC. The chain carries TRBV19 and TRBJ1-2; D might be TRBD1 (6 bases). The germline V gene encodes CDR1 LNHDA and CDR2 SQIVND (reference sequence). The CDR3 has 14 amino acids. The ends were cut back, 5 bases at V and 4 bases at J, with 14 bases in the middle.

V is TRBV25-1 and J is TRBJ1-4, with a weak D call TRBD1 (5 bases). This CDR3 region has 15 residues. V was cut by 3 bases and J by 0 bases, with 8 bases left in between. From germline, CDR1 is MGHDK and CDR2 SYGVNS. The CDR3 loop reads CASSEGGATNEKLFF. The CDR3 coding sequence is TGTGCCAGCAGTGAGGGGGGAGCAACTAATGAAAAACTGTTTTTT.

This chain joins TRBV4-2 and TRBJ1-1; tentatively, D is TRBD1 (5 bases). The CDR3 covers 14 residues. Trimming cost V 3 bases and J 5 bases, with 13 bases left between them. Germline V CDR1 and CDR2: LGHNA, YNFKEQ. CDR3 protein: CASSQGPVGTEAFF. CDR3 nucleotide sequence: TGTGCCAGCAGCCAGGGGCCAGTAGGGACTGAAGCTTTCTTT.

The rearrangement joins TRBV7-3 to TRBJ2-3, with 9 nucleotides matching TRBD2. With 5 bases clipped from V and 5 bases from J, the junction kept 8 bases outside the gene matches. This CDR3 has 15 amino acids. Looked up from germline, CDR1 is SGHTA and CDR2 is FQGTGA. This chain's CDR3 is CASSLSSGNVDTQYF. The CDR3 DNA reads TGTGCCAGCAGCCTCTCTAGCGGGAACGTAGATACGCAGTATTTT.

This clone showed up just a few times. The sample has other DNA sequences that encode this CDR3 too. The rearrangement links TRBV29-1 to TRBJ2-1; the D gene is possibly TRBD2 (5 bases). Trimming took 5 bases from V and 7 from J, leaving 12 bases between them. The CDR3 has 12 amino acids. Per germline, CDR1 SQVTM and CDR2 ANQGSEA. As DNA, the CDR3 is TGCAGCGTTAGGGTGTCGGGGAATGAGCAGTTCTTC. Its translation is CSVRVSGNEQFF.